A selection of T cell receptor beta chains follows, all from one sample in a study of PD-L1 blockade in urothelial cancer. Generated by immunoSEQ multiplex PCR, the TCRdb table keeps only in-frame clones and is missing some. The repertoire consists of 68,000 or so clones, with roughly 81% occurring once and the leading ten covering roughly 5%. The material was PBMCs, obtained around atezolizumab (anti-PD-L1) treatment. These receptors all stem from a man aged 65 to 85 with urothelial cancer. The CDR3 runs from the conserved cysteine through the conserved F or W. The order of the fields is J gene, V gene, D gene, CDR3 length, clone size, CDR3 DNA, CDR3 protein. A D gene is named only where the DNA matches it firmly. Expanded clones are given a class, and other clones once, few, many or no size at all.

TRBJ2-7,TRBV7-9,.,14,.,TGTGCCAGCAGCTCAGGCTACAGCTCCTACGAGCAGTACTTC,CASSSGYSSYEQYF
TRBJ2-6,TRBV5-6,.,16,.,TGTGCCAGCAGCTTGGAGGGGCTCTCTGGGGCCAACGTCCTGACTTTC,CASSLEGLSGANVLTF
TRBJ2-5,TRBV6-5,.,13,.,TGTGCCAGCAGAACCCCCGGCCAAGAGACCCAGTACTTC,CASRTPGQETQYF
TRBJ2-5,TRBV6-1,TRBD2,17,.,TGTGCCAGCAGTGTCGTAGCGGGGGGGGTCCCTGGAGAGACCCAGTACTTC,CASSVVAGGVPGETQYF
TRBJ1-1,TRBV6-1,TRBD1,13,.,TGTGCCAGCAGACAGGGGGCGAACACTGAAGCTTTCTTT,CASRQGANTEAFF
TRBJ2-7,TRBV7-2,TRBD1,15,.,TGTGCCAGCAGCTTAGGAGGACAGGGGGTTAGGGAGCAGTACTTC,CASSLGGQGVREQYF
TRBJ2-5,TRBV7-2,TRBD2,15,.,TGTGCCAGCAGCTTAAGCGGGAGCTTAGCGGGGGCCCAGTACTTC,CASSLSGSLAGAQYF
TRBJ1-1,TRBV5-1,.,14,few,TGCGCCAGCAGCTTGGTGGGGGGATGGACTGAAGCTTTCTTT,CASSLVGGWTEAFF
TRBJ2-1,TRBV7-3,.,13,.,TGTGCCAGCAGCTTAGGGCAGGTGAATGAGCAGTTCTTC,CASSLGQVNEQFF
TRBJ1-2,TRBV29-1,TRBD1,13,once,TGCAGCGTTGAAGGACAGGGAGTCTATGGCTACACCTTC,CSVEGQGVYGYTF
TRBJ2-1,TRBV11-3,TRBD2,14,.,TGTGCCAGCAGCCCCGGGACTAGCAGCAATGAGCAGTTCTTC,CASSPGTSSNEQFF
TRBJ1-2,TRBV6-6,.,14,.,TGTGCCAGCAGTCAACCAGAAGCTAACTATGGCTACACCTTC,CASSQPEANYGYTF
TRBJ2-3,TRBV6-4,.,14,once,TGTGCCAGCAGTAAGACAGGCTTAACAGATACGCAGTATTTT,CASSKTGLTDTQYF
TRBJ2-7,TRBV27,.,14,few,TGTGCCAGCAGCCGTGACCTGGCGAGGGATGAGCAGTACTTC,CASSRDLARDEQYF
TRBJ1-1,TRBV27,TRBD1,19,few,TGTGCCAGCAGTTCTCCTCCCGGGACAGGGAGGATGGGGAACACTGAAGCTTTCTTT,CASSSPPGTGRMGNTEAFF
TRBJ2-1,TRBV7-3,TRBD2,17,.,TGTGCCAGCAGCCCAGGACTAGCGGGAGGGATCTACAATGAGCAGTTCTTC,CASSPGLAGGIYNEQFF
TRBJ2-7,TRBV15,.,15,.,TGTGCCACCAGCAGAGATCGAGACTGGGTCTACGAGCAGTACTTC,CATSRDRDWVYEQYF
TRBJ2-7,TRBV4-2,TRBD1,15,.,TGTGCCAGCAGCCAAGATTTAGGACAGGTAAACGAGCAGTACTTC,CASSQDLGQVNEQYF
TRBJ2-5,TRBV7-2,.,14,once,TGTGCCAGCAGCTTAGTCATGCATGGCGAGACCCAGTACTTC,CASSLVMHGETQYF
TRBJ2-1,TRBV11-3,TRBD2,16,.,TGTGCCAGCAGCACAGGGAGCGGGAGCCACTACAATGAGCAGTTCTTC,CASSTGSGSHYNEQFF
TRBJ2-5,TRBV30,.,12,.,TGTGCCTGGATAGGGAGCCAAGAGACCCAGTACTTC,CAWIGSQETQYF
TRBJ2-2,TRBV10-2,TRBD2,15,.,TGCGCCAGCCGCCTAGCGGGGGAGGAAACCGGGGAGCTGTTTTTT,CASRLAGEETGELFF
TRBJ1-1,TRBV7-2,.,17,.,TGTGCCAGCAGCCAAGATGTCCAGGGTGGTAGTTTTGCTGAAGCTTTCTTT,CASSQDVQGGSFAEAFF
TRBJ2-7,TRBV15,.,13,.,TGTGCCACCAGTCACCTAAGGAGCTACGAGCAGTACTTC,CATSHLRSYEQYF
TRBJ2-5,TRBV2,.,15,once,TGTGCCAGCAGGCCACGCAGTGGTCGTTTTGAGACCCAGTACTTC,CASRPRSGRFETQYF
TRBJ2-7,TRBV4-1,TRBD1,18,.,TGCGCCAGCAGCCATGGATCCGGGACAGGCCTGAGCTCCTACGAGCAGTACTTC,CASSHGSGTGLSSYEQYF
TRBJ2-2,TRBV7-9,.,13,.,TGTGCCACAAGGCTCGCGGACACCGGGGAGCTGTTTTTT,CATRLADTGELFF
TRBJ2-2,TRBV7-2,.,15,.,TGTGCCAGCAGCTTAGAGGGGGGGCAAGGCGGGGAGCTGTTTTTT,CASSLEGGQGGELFF
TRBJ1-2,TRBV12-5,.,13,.,TGTGCTAGTGGTTTCCCCTCGAGCTATGGCTACACCTTC,CASGFPSSYGYTF
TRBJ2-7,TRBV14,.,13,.,TGTGCCAGCAGCCAGCCCCCTACCTACGAGCAGTACTTC,CASSQPPTYEQYF
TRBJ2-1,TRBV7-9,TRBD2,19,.,TGTGCCAGCAGCTTAGGACTAGCGGGGGGGTTAGTTTCCTACAATGAGCAGTTCTTC,CASSLGLAGGLVSYNEQFF
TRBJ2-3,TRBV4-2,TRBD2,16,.,TGTGCCAGCAGCCATTCGACTAGCGGCTACACAGATACGCAGTATTTT,CASSHSTSGYTDTQYF
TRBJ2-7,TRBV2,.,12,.,TGTGCCAGCAGGACAGACTCCTACGAGCAGTACTTC,CASRTDSYEQYF
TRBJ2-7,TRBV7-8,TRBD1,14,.,TGTGCCAGCAGTCGACAGGGGGAGACGGGGGAGCAGTACTTC,CASSRQGETGEQYF
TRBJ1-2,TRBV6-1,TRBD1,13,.,TGTGCCAGCAGTATCCAGGGGGCGGATGGCTACACCTTC,CASSIQGADGYTF
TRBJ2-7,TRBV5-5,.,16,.,TGTGCCAGCAGCTTTCCAAAGGGGGGGGAATCATCCGAGCAGTACTTC,CASSFPKGGESSEQYF
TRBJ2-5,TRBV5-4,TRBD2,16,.,TGTGCCAGCAGCCCAAGGACTAGCGGGAGAATGGAGACCCAGTACTTC,CASSPRTSGRMETQYF
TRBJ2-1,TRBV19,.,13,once,TGTGCCAGTAGTATCTGGCTTTACAATGAGCAGTTCTTC,CASSIWLYNEQFF
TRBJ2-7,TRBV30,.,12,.,TGTGCCTGGAGCGGACATTTCTACGAGCAGTACTTC,CAWSGHFYEQYF
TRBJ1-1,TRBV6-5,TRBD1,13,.,TGTGCCAGCAGCTACGGGGGACAGACTGAAGCTTTCTTT,CASSYGGQTEAFF